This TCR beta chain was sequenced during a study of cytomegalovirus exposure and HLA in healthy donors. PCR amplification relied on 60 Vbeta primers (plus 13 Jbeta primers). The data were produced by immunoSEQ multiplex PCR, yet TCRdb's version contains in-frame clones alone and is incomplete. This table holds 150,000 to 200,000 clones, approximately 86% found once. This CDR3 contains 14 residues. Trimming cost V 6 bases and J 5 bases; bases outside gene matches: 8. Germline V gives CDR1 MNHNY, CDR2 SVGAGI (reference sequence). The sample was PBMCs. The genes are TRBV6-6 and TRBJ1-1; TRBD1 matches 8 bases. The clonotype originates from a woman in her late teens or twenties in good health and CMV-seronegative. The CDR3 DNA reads TGTGCCAGCAGGGACAGGGCCGGGGAGACTGAAGCTTTCTTT. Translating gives CASRDRAGETEAFF.